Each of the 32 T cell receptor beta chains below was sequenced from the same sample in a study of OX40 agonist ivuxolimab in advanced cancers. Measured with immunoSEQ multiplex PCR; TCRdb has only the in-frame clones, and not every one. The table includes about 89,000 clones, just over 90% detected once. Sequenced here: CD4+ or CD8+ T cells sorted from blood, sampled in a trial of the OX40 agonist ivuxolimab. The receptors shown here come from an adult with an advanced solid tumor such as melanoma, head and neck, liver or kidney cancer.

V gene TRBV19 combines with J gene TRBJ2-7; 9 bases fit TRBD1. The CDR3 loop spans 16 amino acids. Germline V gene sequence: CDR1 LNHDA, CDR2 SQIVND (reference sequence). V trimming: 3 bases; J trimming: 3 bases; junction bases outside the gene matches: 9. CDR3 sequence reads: CASSMEGTGWDYEQYF. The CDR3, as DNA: TGTGCCAGTAGTATGGAAGGGACAGGGTGGGACTACGAGCAGTACTTC.

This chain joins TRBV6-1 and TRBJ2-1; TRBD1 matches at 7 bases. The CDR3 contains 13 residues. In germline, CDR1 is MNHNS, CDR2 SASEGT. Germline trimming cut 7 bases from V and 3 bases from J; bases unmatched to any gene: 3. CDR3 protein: CASIRTGYNEQFF. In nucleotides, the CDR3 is TGTGCCAGCATTAGGACAGGCTACAATGAGCAGTTCTTC.

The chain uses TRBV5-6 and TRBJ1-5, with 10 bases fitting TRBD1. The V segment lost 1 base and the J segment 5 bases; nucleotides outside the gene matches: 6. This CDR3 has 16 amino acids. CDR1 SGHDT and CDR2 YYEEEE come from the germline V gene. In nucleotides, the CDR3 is TGTGCCAGCAGCTTGTTCGGGACAGGGGCCGATCAGCCCCAGCATTTT. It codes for CASSLFGTGADQPQHF.

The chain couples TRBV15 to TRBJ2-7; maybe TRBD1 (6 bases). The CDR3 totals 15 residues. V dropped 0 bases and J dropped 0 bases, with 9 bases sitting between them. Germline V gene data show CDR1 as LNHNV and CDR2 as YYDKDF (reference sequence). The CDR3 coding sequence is TGTGCCACCAGCAGAGACCCGGGACACTCCTACGAGCAGTACTTC. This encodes CATSRDPGHSYEQYF.

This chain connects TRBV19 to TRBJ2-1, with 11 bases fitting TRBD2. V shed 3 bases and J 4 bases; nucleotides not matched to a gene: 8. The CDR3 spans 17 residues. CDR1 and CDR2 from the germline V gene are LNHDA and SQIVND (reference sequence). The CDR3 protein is CASSIHPASGGYNEQFF. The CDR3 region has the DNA TGTGCCAGTAGTATCCACCCGGCTAGCGGGGGGTACAATGAGCAGTTCTTC.

In DNA form, the CDR3 reads TGTGCCAGCAGTTTAAGGACGGGGGCTAGTGAGCAGTTCTTC. This translates into CASSLRTGASEQFF. V and J are TRBV28 and TRBJ2-1, with D perhaps TRBD1 or TRBD2 (6 bases each). CDR1 and CDR2 (germline): MDHEN, SYDVKM. The CDR3 runs 14 residues. Between the trimmed V and J ends, which lost 2 bases and 9 bases, there was a span of 14 bases.

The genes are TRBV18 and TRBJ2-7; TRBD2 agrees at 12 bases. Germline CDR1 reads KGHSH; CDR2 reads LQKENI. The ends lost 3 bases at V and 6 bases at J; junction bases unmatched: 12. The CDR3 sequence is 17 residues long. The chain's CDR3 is CASSPLKLAGGPPEQYF. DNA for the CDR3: TGTGCCAGCTCACCCCTAAAACTAGCGGGAGGTCCCCCCGAGCAGTACTTC.

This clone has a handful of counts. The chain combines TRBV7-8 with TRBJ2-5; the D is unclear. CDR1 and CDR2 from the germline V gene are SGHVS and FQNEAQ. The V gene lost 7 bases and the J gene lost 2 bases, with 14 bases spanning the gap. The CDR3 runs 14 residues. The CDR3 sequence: CASKDLVLQETQYF. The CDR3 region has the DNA TGTGCCAGCAAGGATTTGGTCCTACAAGAGACCCAGTACTTC.

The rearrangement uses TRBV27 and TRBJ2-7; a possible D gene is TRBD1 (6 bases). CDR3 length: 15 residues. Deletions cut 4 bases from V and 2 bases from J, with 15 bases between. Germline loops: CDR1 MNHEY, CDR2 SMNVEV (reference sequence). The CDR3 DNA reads TGTGCCAGCAGTTCCGGACAGAGCTATACCTACGAGCAGTACTTC. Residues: CASSSGQSYTYEQYF.

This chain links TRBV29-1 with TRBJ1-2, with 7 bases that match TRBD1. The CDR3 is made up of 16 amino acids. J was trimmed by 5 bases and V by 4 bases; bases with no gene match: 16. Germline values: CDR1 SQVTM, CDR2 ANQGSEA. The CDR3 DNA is TGCAGCGTTGGCCCAACCTCCGTGACAGGGAAGTATGGCTACACCTTC. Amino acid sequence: CSVGPTSVTGKYGYTF.

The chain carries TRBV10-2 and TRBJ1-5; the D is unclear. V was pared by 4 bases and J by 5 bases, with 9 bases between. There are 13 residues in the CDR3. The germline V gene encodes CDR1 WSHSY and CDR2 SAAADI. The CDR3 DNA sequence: TGCGCCAGCAGTGCGGGCACTGATCAGCCCCAGCATTTT. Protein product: CASSAGTDQPQHF.

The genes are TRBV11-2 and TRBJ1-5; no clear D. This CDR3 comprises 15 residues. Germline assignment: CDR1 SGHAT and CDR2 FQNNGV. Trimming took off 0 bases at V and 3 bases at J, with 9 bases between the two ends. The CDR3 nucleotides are TGTGCCAGCAGCTTAGACAGGTCCCCCAATCAGCCCCAGCATTTT. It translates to CASSLDRSPNQPQHF.

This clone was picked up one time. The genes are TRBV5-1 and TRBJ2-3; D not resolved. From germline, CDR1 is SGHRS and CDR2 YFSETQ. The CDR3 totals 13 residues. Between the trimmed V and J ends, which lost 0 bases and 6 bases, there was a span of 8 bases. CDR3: CASSLAPTDTQYF. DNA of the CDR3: TGCGCCAGCAGCTTGGCACCAACCGATACGCAGTATTTT.

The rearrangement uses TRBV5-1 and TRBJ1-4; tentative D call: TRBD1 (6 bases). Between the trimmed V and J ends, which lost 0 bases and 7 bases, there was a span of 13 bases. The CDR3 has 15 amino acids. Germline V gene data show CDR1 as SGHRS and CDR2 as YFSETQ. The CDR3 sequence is CASSLASGAGEKLFF. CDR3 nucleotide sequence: TGCGCCAGCAGCTTGGCCTCAGGGGCTGGTGAAAAACTGTTTTTT.

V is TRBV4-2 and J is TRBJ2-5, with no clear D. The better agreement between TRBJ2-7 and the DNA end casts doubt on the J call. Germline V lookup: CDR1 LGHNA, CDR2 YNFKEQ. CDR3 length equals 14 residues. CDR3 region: CASSPWTESYEQYF. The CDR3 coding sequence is TGTGCCAGCAGCCCATGGACGGAATCCTACGAGCAGTACTTC.

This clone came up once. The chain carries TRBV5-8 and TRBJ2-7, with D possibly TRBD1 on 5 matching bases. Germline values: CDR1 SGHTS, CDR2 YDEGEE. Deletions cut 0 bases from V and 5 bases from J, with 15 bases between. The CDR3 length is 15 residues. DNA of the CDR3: TGTGCCAGCAGCTTGGGCCAGGGCCCTTTTAACGAGCAGTACTTC. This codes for CASSLGQGPFNEQYF.

CDR3 protein: CASSTTSGRVIGELFF. DNA for the CDR3: TGTGCCAGCAGTACGACTAGCGGGAGGGTTATCGGGGAGCTGTTTTTT. V gene TRBV7-8 combines with J gene TRBJ2-2; 14 bases agree with TRBD2. The junction had 7 bases not matched to a gene; V was cut back by 6 bases and J by 7 bases. There are 16 residues in the CDR3. CDR1 and CDR2 (germline): SGHVS, FQNEAQ.

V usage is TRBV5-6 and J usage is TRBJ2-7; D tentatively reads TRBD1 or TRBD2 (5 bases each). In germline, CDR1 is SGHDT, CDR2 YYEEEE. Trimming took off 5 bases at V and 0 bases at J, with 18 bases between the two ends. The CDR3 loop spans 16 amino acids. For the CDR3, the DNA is TGTGCCAGCAGTATGACCGGGACGGCGCTCTCCTACGAGCAGTACTTC. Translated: CASSMTGTALSYEQYF.

CDR3 region: CASSLEGGSYNEQFF. Here the CDR3 DNA reads TGCGCCAGCAGCTTGGAAGGGGGCTCCTACAATGAGCAGTTCTTC. V usage is TRBV5-1 and J usage is TRBJ2-1; TRBD1 might be the D (6 bases). The CDR3 loop spans 15 amino acids. The ends were cut back, 0 bases at V and 0 bases at J, with 7 bases in the middle. Germline V gene data show CDR1 as SGHRS and CDR2 as YFSETQ. The full variable domain, with the rest looked up from reference TRBV5-1 and TRBJ2-1, is KAGVTQTPRYLIKTRGQQVTLSCSPISGHRSVSWYQQTPGQGLQFLFEYFSETQRNKGNFPGRFSGRQFSNSRSEMNVSTLELGDSALYLCASSLEGGSYNEQFFGPGTRLTVL.

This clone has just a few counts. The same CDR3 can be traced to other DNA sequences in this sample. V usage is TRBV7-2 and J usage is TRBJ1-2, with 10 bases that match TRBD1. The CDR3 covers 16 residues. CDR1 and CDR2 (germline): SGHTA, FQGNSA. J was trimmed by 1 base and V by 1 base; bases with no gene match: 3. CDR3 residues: CASSLVGTGVNYGYTF. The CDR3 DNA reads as TGTGCCAGCAGCTTAGTTGGGACAGGGGTTAACTATGGCTACACCTTC. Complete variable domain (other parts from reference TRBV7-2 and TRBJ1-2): GAGVSQSPSNKVTEKGKDVELRCDPISGHTALYWYRQSLGQGLEFLIYFQGNSAPDKSGLPSDRFSAERTGGSVSTLTIQRTQQEDSAVYLCASSLVGTGVNYGYTFGSGTRLTVV.

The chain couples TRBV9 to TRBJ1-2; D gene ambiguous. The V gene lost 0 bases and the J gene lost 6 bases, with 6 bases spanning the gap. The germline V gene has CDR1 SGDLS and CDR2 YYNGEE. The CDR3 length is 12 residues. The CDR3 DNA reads TGTGCCAGCAGCGTAGGGTTGAATGGCTACACCTTC. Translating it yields CASSVGLNGYTF.

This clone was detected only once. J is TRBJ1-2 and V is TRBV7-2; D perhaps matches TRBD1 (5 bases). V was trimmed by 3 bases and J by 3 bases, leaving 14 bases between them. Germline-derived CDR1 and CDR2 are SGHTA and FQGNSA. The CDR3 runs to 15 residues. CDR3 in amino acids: CASSFIPGRYYGYTF. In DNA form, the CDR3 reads TGTGCCAGCAGCTTCATACCGGGACGGTACTATGGCTACACCTTC.

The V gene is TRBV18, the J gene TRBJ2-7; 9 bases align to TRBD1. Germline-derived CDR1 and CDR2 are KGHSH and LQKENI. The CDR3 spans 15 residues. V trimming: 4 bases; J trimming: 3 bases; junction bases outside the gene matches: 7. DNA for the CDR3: TGTGCCAGCTCACTCGGGACAGGGTTTCTCTACGAGCAGTACTTC. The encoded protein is CASSLGTGFLYEQYF.

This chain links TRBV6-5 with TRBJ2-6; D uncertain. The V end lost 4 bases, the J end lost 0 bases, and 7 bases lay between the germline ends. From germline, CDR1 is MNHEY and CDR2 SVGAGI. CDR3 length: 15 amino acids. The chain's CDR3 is CASSSYTSGANVLTF. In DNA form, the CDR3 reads TGTGCCAGCAGTTCTTACACCTCTGGGGCCAACGTCCTGACTTTC.

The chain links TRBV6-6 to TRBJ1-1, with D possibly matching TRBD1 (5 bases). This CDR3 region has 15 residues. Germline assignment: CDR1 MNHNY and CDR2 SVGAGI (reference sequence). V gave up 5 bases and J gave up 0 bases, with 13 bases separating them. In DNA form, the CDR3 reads TGTGCCAGCAGTCCACAACAGGCGTTGAACACTGAAGCTTTCTTT. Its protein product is CASSPQQALNTEAFF.

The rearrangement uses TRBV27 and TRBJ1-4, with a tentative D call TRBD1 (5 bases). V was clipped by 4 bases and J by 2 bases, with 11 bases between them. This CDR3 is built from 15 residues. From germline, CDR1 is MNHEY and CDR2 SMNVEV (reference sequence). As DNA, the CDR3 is TGTGCCAGCAGTTCCGGGGCAGCTACTAATGAAAAACTGTTTTTT. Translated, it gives CASSSGAATNEKLFF.

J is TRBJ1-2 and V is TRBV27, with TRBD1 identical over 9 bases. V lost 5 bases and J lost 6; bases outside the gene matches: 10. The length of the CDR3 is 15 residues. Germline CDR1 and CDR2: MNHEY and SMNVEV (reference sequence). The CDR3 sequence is CASSDPGQGSDGYTF. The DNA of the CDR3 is TGTGCCAGCAGTGATCCGGGACAGGGTTCAGATGGCTACACCTTC.

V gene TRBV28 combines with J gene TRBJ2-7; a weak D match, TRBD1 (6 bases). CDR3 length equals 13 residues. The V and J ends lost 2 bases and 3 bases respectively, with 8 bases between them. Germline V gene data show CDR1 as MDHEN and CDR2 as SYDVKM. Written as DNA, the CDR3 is TGTGCCAGCAGTTTAGGACAGAACTACGAGCAGTACTTC. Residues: CASSLGQNYEQYF.

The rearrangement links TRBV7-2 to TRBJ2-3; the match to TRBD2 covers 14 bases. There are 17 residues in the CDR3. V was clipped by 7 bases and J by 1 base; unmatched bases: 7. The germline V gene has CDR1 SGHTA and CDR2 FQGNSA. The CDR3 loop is CASTSSGLAGGTDTQYF. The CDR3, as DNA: TGTGCCAGCACCTCTTCGGGACTAGCGGGGGGCACAGATACGCAGTATTTT.

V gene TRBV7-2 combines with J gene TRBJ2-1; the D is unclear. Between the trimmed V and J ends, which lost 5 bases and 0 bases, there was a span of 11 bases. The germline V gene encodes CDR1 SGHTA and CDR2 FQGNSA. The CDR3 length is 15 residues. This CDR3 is CASSVHISSYNEQFF. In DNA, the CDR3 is TGTGCCAGCAGCGTCCACATTAGCTCCTACAATGAGCAGTTCTTC.

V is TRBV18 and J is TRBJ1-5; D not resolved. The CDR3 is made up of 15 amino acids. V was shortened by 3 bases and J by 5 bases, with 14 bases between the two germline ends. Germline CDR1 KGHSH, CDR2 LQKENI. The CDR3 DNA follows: TGTGCCAGCTCACCTGTCGGGAATAGGGATCAGCCCCAGCATTTT. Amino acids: CASSPVGNRDQPQHF.

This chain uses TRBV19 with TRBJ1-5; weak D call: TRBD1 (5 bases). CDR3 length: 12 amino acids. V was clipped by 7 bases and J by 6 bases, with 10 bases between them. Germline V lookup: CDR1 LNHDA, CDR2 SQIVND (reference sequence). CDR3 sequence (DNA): TGTGCCAGTAACATAGGGACTCAGCCCCAGCATTTT. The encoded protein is CASNIGTQPQHF.